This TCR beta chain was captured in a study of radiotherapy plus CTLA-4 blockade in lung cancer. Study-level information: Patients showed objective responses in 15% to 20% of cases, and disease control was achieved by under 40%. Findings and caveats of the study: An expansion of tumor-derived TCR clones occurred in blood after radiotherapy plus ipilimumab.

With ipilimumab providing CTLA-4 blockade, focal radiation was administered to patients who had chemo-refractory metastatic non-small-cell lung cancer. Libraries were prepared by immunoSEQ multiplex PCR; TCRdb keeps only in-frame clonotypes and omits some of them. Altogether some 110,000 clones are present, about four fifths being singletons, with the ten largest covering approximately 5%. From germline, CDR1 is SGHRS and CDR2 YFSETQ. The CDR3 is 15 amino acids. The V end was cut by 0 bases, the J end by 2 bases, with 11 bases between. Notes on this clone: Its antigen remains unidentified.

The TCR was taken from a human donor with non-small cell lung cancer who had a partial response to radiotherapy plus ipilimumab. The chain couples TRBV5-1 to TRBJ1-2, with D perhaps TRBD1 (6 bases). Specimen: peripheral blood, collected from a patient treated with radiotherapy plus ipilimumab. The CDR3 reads CASSLDREHNYGYTF. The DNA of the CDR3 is TGCGCCAGCAGCTTGGACAGGGAACACAACTATGGCTACACCTTC.